The sequence of this T cell receptor (beta chain) was determined in a study of shared clonotypes between healthy human individuals. Sequenced by immunoSEQ multiplex PCR; TCRdb stores in-frame clones only, minus some. The repertoire holds roughly 1,800,000 clones, with less than 95% as singletons. In its sample, this clone was seen once. The antigen remains unidentified. This CDR3 is also generated by other DNA sequences in the sample. Only CD45RO-negative cells positively selected for CCR7 counted as naive CD8 cells, so terminally differentiated effector memory CD45RA+ cells were excluded. Study-level findings and limits: All-four-donor shared clonotypes had higher generation probabilities than non-shared clonotypes did. Having only a few donors restricted how much genetic and exposure-history diversity was captured.

Between the trimmed V and J ends, which lost 3 bases and 2 bases, there was a span of 8 bases. The CDR3 contains 14 residues. Germline values: CDR1 MNHEY, CDR2 SVGAGI. The chain joins TRBV6-5 to TRBJ1-5; D remains ambiguous. The receptor comes from a man between 18 and 29 years old in good health. The sequenced sample consisted of naive CD8+ T cells sorted from blood. CDR3 DNA: TGTGCCAGCAGTTATGCGGAGGGCAATCAGCCCCAGCATTTT. Translation: CASSYAEGNQPQHF.